Presented here are 12 T cell receptor beta chains from one specimen sequenced in a study of monozygotic twins with cystic fibrosis. Assay used: immunoSEQ multiplex PCR; TCRdb lists only in-frame clones, some missing. The top ten clones hold around 2.5% of a sample with around 27,000 clones, around 96% of them seen once. Sequencing used blood. These receptors originate from a girl aged 2 to 10 with cystic fibrosis.

The chain employs TRBV7-2 and TRBJ2-1; D is unclear. The V end was cut by 1 base, the J end by 0 bases, with 7 bases between. The CDR3 is 15 amino acids. CDR1 and CDR2 (germline): SGHTA, FQGNSA. CDR3 nucleotide sequence: TGTGCCAGCAGCTTAGACCTGAGCTCCTACAATGAGCAGTTCTTC. Encoded protein: CASSLDLSSYNEQFF.

This clone was counted a single time. This chain joins TRBV5-1 and TRBJ2-3; 11 bases align to TRBD2. The germline V gene encodes CDR1 SGHRS and CDR2 YFSETQ. Germline trimming cut 6 bases from V and 0 bases from J; bases unmatched to any gene: 3. CDR3 length equals 15 residues. Here the CDR3 DNA reads TGCGCCAGCACCTGGACTAGCGGGAGCACAGATACGCAGTATTTT. Its translation: CASTWTSGSTDTQYF. Full variable domain (outside the CDR3, taken from reference TRBV5-1 and TRBJ2-3): KAGVTQTPRYLIKTRGQQVTLSCSPISGHRSVSWYQQTPGQGLQFLFEYFSETQRNKGNFPGRFSGRQFSNSRSEMNVSTLELGDSALYLCASTWTSGSTDTQYFGPGTRLTVL.

This chain links TRBV30 with TRBJ2-2; 9 bases map to TRBD1. Germline trimming cut 2 bases from V and 1 base from J; bases unmatched to any gene: 11. Germline V gene lookup returns CDR1 GTSNPN and CDR2 SVGIG (reference sequence). This CDR3 has 18 residues. CDR3 sequence reads: CAWSLPTGGVWNTGELFF. The DNA for the CDR3 is TGTGCCTGGAGTCTACCTACAGGGGGCGTTTGGAACACCGGGGAGCTGTTTTTT.

The chain recombines TRBV27 with TRBJ2-1; TRBD1 matches 8 bases. CDR1 MNHEY and CDR2 SMNVEV come from the germline V gene (reference sequence). This CDR3 spans 16 amino acids. V lost 2 bases and J lost 1; bases outside the gene matches: 4. The CDR3 spells CASSLKGQGSYNEQFF. CDR3 nucleotide sequence: TGTGCCAGCAGTTTAAAAGGACAGGGATCCTACAATGAGCAGTTCTTC.

The rearrangement links TRBV28 to TRBJ2-7, with 10 bases fitting TRBD2. The CDR3 has 16 amino acids. Germline values: CDR1 MDHEN, CDR2 SYDVKM. With 3 bases clipped from V and 0 bases from J, the junction kept 5 bases outside the gene matches. The CDR3 loop reads CASSFLASGSSYEQYF. The CDR3 coding sequence is TGTGCCAGCAGTTTTCTCGCTAGCGGGAGCTCCTACGAGCAGTACTTC.

J is TRBJ2-7 and V is TRBV7-3; the match to TRBD2 covers 8 bases. Germline V gene lookup returns CDR1 SGHTA and CDR2 FQGTGA. V lost 5 bases, J lost 0 bases, and 3 bases stayed unmatched. This CDR3 region has 14 residues. The DNA of the CDR3 is TGTGCCAGCAGCCCCAGCGGGAGCTCCTACGAGCAGTACTTC. This gives the protein CASSPSGSSYEQYF. The whole variable domain, remainder taken from reference TRBV7-3 and TRBJ2-7, is GAGVSQTPSNKVTEKGKYVELRCDPISGHTALYWYRQSLGQGPEFLIYFQGTGAADDSGLPNDRFFAVRPEGSVSTLKIQRTERGDSAVYLCASSPSGSSYEQYFGPGTRLTVT.

The chain uses TRBV25-1 and TRBJ2-1, with TRBD2 identical over 9 bases. Trimming cost V 4 bases and J 0 bases; bases outside gene matches: 1. This CDR3 is built from 15 residues. Germline CDR1 and CDR2: MGHDK and SYGVNS. CDR3 loop: CASSVLAGSYNEQFF. The CDR3 nucleotides are TGTGCCAGCAGTGTACTAGCGGGCTCCTACAATGAGCAGTTCTTC.

The chain employs TRBV30 and TRBJ1-4; the D is unclear. Germline loops: CDR1 GTSNPN, CDR2 SVGIG (reference sequence). Trimming removed 3 bases at V and 8 bases at J, with 10 bases between. The CDR3 is 12 amino acids. This CDR3 is CAWSRNREKLFF. Written as DNA, the CDR3 is TGTGCCTGGAGCCGTAACAGAGAAAAACTGTTTTTT.

The J gene is TRBJ2-5, the V gene TRBV6-6, with D perhaps assigned TRBD1 or TRBD2 (5 bases each). CDR3 length equals 13 residues. The V gene's germline CDR1 is MNHNY and CDR2 SVGAGI (reference sequence). Deletions cut 5 bases from V and 14 bases from J, with 21 bases between. The DNA for the CDR3 is TGTGCCAGCAGTCGGGACCCCTTTCTGAATTCTTACTTC. It is translated as CASSRDPFLNSYF.

The genes are TRBV7-8 and TRBJ2-1, with TRBD2 matching 8 bases. Germline CDR1 reads SGHVS; CDR2 reads FQNEAQ. The CDR3 extends over 17 amino acids. The trim removed 4 bases at V and 0 bases at J, leaving 8 bases unmatched. CDR3 DNA: TGTGCCAGCAGCTCGAACATAGCGGGGAGCTCCTACAATGAGCAGTTCTTC. It yields the protein CASSSNIAGSSYNEQFF. Looking up the rest from reference TRBV7-8 and TRBJ2-1 gives the full variable domain: GAGVSQSPRYKVAKRGQDVALRCDPISGHVSLFWYQQALGQGPEFLTYFQNEAQLDKSGLPSDRFFAERPEGSVSTLKIQRTQQEDSAVYLCASSSNIAGSSYNEQFFGPGTRLTVL.

The J gene is TRBJ1-5, the V gene TRBV28; possible D gene TRBD1, 5 bases. CDR1 and CDR2 from the germline V gene are MDHEN and SYDVKM. The CDR3 extends over 14 amino acids. V dropped 2 bases and J dropped 7 bases, with 12 bases sitting between them. CDR3 amino acids: CASSLGRGRQPQHF. CDR3 nucleotide sequence: TGTGCCAGCAGTTTAGGTAGGGGCAGGCAGCCCCAGCATTTT.

This clone was recorded only once. The genes are TRBV7-8 and TRBJ2-5, with D perhaps matching TRBD1 (6 bases). The CDR3 consists of 16 residues. Looked up from germline, CDR1 is SGHVS and CDR2 is FQNEAQ. Deletions cut 2 bases from V and 1 base from J, with 14 bases between. The CDR3 is CASSLRVDRFQETQYF. The CDR3, as DNA: TGTGCCAGCAGCTTACGGGTAGACAGGTTCCAAGAGACCCAGTACTTC.